This TCR beta chain is drawn from a study of cytomegalovirus exposure and HLA in healthy donors. Study-wide findings and caveats: Per a prior analysis, the majority of TCR beta V segments were productive roughly 90% or roughly 30% of the time. It was likely that a cluster of highly shared sequence variants was a sequencing artifact.

PCR primers comprised 60 Vbeta and 13 Jbeta primers. The method was immunoSEQ multiplex PCR; TCRdb's version includes in-frame clones alone and lacks a portion of them. The sample lists around 220,000 clones, roughly 70% occurring once. As for this clone: The antigen remains undetermined.

V lost 0 bases and J 3 bases, leaving 9 bases between the germline ends. This CDR3 spans 14 amino acids. Germline-derived CDR1 and CDR2 are SGDLS and YYNGEE. The chain has TRBV9 and TRBJ1-2, with D possibly TRBD1 on 6 matching bases. The sequencing input was PBMCs. The origin of this receptor is a woman under 40 in good health and CMV-seronegative. CDR3 in DNA: TGTGCCAGCAGCGTAGCCAGGGGTGACTATGGCTACACCTTC. Translated, it gives CASSVARGDYGYTF.